What follows are 21 T cell receptor beta chains derived from one specimen sequenced in a study of technical replicates of blood from several donors. The table came from immunoSEQ multiplex PCR; TCRdb's copy has only in-frame clones and leaves some out. The sample carries about 50,000 clones, about 96% recorded once. The sequenced sample was PBMCs. These receptors all come from a human donor in good health. Some clones in this sample may be carry-over from other donors' samples.

J is TRBJ1-4 and V is TRBV6-6; possibly TRBD1 for D (5 bases). Germline lookup yields CDR1 MNHNY and CDR2 SVGAGI (reference sequence). This CDR3 has 15 residues. Trimming left V 4 bases short and J 5 bases short, with 14 bases between. DNA for the CDR3: TGTGCCAGCAGTTGGGGCCAGGGTGAAAATGAAAAACTGTTTTTT. Protein: CASSWGQGENEKLFF.

The chain employs TRBV7-4 and TRBJ1-3; 7 nucleotides align to TRBD1. CDR3 size: 16 residues. Germline V gene sequence: CDR1 SGHVT, CDR2 SQSDAQ. The J segment lost 3 bases and the V segment lost 4 bases, leaving 9 bases of the junction unmatched. CDR3 DNA sequence: TGTGCCAGCAGCTCGACTCAGGGGGACAGTGGAAACACCATATATTTT. Residues: CASSSTQGDSGNTIYF.

This clone was detected only a few times. The chain uses TRBV5-1 and TRBJ2-5; 7 bases are a match to TRBD2. Germline-derived CDR1 and CDR2 are SGHRS and YFSETQ. Trimming took 4 bases from V and 5 from J; bases not matched to a gene: 5. The CDR3 consists of 13 residues. The DNA of the CDR3 is TGCGCCAGCAGCCGGACTAGAGAGGAGACCCAGTACTTC. Encoded protein: CASSRTREETQYF.

The rearrangement links TRBV9 to TRBJ1-5; the D gene is possibly TRBD1 (5 bases). This CDR3 comprises 15 residues. Trimming shortened V by 3 bases and J by 0 bases, and 10 bases separated the two germline ends. Germline CDR1 reads SGDLS; CDR2 reads YYNGEE. CDR3 region: CASSGQGHSNQPQHF. DNA for the CDR3: TGTGCCAGCAGCGGTCAGGGCCATAGCAATCAGCCCCAGCATTTT. The variable domain in full, with the rest retrieved from reference TRBV9 and TRBJ1-5, is DSGVTQTPKHLITATGQRVTLRCSPRSGDLSVYWYQQSLDQGLQFLIQYYNGEERAKGNILERFSAQQFPDLHSELNLSSLELGDSALYFCASSGQGHSNQPQHFGDGTRLSIL.

The chain carries TRBV7-9 and TRBJ1-1, with D maybe TRBD1 (5 bases). V lost 8 bases and J lost 7, with 20 bases in between. Per germline, CDR1 SEHNR and CDR2 FQNEAQ (reference sequence). The CDR3 spans 14 residues. This CDR3 is CASVTSMGTLEAFF. The CDR3 coding sequence is TGTGCCAGCGTGACTAGTATGGGGACGCTTGAAGCTTTCTTT. The variable domain in full, completed from reference TRBV7-9 and TRBJ1-1, reads DTGVSQNPRHKITKRGQNVTFRCDPISEHNRLYWYRQTLGQGPEFLTYFQNEAQLEKSRLLSDRFSAERPKGSFSTLEIQRTEQGDSAMYLCASVTSMGTLEAFFGQGTRLTVV.

V usage is TRBV6-6 and J usage is TRBJ2-7; no clear D gene. Deletions cut 5 bases from V and 2 bases from J, with 7 bases between. Germline CDR1 reads MNHNY; CDR2 reads SVGAGI (reference sequence). The CDR3 length is 12 residues. Here the CDR3 DNA reads TGTGCCAGCAGTCCCGCGACCTACGAGCAGTACTTC. Translating gives CASSPATYEQYF.

This chain connects TRBV7-3 to TRBJ2-1; possible D gene TRBD2, 6 bases. Germline CDR1 SGHTA, CDR2 FQGTGA. The V gene lost 5 bases and the J gene lost 5 bases, with 10 bases spanning the gap. The CDR3 contains 13 residues. The DNA for the CDR3 is TGTGCCAGCAGCCGGGACTCTCACAATGAGCAGTTCTTC. It specifies CASSRDSHNEQFF.

The J gene is TRBJ2-5, the V gene TRBV7-5; whether TRBD1, the table's D call, matches the DNA was not checked. TRBV7-5 is deemed a pseudogene. This CDR3 contains 17 residues. CDR3 sequence (DNA): TGTGTCAGAAGCTCCCACTACTTAGACAGGGACCAAGAGACCCAGTACTTC. Protein product: CVRSSHYLDRDQETQYF.

J is TRBJ2-5 and V is TRBV4-2, with 13 bases matching TRBD2. The CDR3 spans 17 residues. Germline-derived CDR1 and CDR2 are LGHNA and YNFKEQ. V gave up 4 bases and J gave up 1 base; unmatched junction bases: 6. The CDR3 region is CASSPRLAGGAQETQYF. CDR3 in DNA: TGTGCCAGCAGCCCAAGACTAGCGGGAGGTGCCCAAGAGACCCAGTACTTC.

This chain links TRBV7-8 with TRBJ1-4; TRBD1 might be the D (5 bases). CDR1 and CDR2 (germline): SGHVS, FQNEAQ. The CDR3 is 15 amino acids. The V end lost 5 bases, the J end lost 2 bases, and 12 bases lay between the germline ends. DNA of the CDR3: TGTGCCAGCAGCCCTATCCGGGGGACTAATGAAAAACTGTTTTTT. This gives the protein CASSPIRGTNEKLFF.

The chain is built from TRBV7-3 and TRBJ2-2; D is undetermined. The CDR3 runs to 12 residues. Germline V gene sequence: CDR1 SGHTA, CDR2 FQGTGA. V lost 5 bases to trimming and J lost 7 bases, with 8 bases between them. The CDR3 DNA reads TGTGCCAGCAGCCCACGGGTCGGGGAGCTGTTTTTT. Its protein is CASSPRVGELFF.

V usage is TRBV4-1 and J usage is TRBJ1-2; 9 bases agree with TRBD1. The CDR3 is made up of 14 amino acids. The J segment lost 8 bases and the V segment lost 3 bases, leaving 7 bases of the junction unmatched. Per germline, CDR1 MGHRA and CDR2 YSYEKL. CDR3 sequence reads: CASSQEQGAPGYTF. The CDR3, as DNA: TGCGCCAGCAGCCAGGAACAGGGGGCGCCCGGCTACACCTTC.

This rearrangement joins TRBV9 to TRBJ2-2, with no clear D. Trimming shortened V by 0 bases and J by 6 bases, and 12 bases separated the two germline ends. CDR1 and CDR2 from the germline V gene are SGDLS and YYNGEE. The CDR3 length is 15 residues. CDR3 residues: CASSVESSAPGELFF. The DNA of the CDR3 is TGTGCCAGCAGCGTAGAGTCTAGTGCCCCCGGGGAGCTGTTTTTT.

V and J are TRBV30 and TRBJ2-7; 9 nucleotides agree with TRBD2. With 7 bases clipped from V and 3 bases from J, the junction kept 4 bases outside the gene matches. This CDR3 has 12 residues. Per the germline V gene, CDR1 is GTSNPN and CDR2 is SVGIG (reference sequence). CDR3 amino acids: CASETSGYEQYF. The CDR3 bases are TGTGCCTCAGAGACTAGCGGCTACGAGCAGTACTTC. Based on the CDR3 plus reference TRBV30 and TRBJ2-7, the full variable domain is SQTIHQWPATLVQPVGSPLSLECTVEGTSNPNLYWYRQAAGRGLQLLFYSVGIGQISSEVPQNLSASRPQDRQFILSSKKLLLSDSGFYLCASETSGYEQYFGPGTRLTVT.

The chain employs TRBV5-1 and TRBJ2-7; TRBD1 matches 7 bases. Trimming at V came to 0 bases and at J to 7 bases, leaving 10 bases not matched to a gene. Germline CDR1 and CDR2: SGHRS and YFSETQ. The CDR3 is made up of 15 amino acids. CDR3 DNA sequence: TGCGCCAGCAGCTTGGATGGACAGGCCCCGGGGGAGCAGTACTTC. Encoded protein: CASSLDGQAPGEQYF.

The V and J genes are TRBV30 and TRBJ2-1; 9 nucleotides line up with TRBD2. V lost 0 bases to trimming and J lost 6 bases; unmatched junction nucleotides: 6. Germline CDR1 GTSNPN, CDR2 SVGIG (reference sequence). This CDR3 has 15 residues. CDR3 DNA: TGTGCCTGGAGTGTTTCTAGCGGGACTTTCAATGAGCAGTTCTTC. Translated: CAWSVSSGTFNEQFF.

By frequency in the sample, this clone is medium-sized (0.01 to 0.1%). The J gene is TRBJ2-3, the V gene TRBV27; weak D call: TRBD1 (5 bases). The CDR3 runs to 15 residues. The germline V gene encodes CDR1 MNHEY and CDR2 SMNVEV (reference sequence). The germline V and J ends were trimmed by 5 bases and 4 bases, with 16 bases remaining between them. DNA for the CDR3: TGTGCCAGCAGTCCATACTTCCAGGGTCCAGATACGCAGTATTTT. Translation: CASSPYFQGPDTQYF.

The rearrangement uses TRBV4-3 and TRBJ2-7; D not certain. This CDR3 has 16 residues. V was cut by 0 bases and J by 0 bases, with 12 bases left in between. Germline V gives CDR1 LGHNA, CDR2 YSLEER. CDR3 sequence reads: CASSQDFLPPSYEQYF. The CDR3 DNA reads TGCGCCAGCAGCCAAGATTTCCTCCCTCCCTCCTACGAGCAGTACTTC.

This clone was seen only a few times. The chain employs TRBV7-8 and TRBJ2-7, with D possibly TRBD1 on 5 matching bases. V was pared by 4 bases and J by 3 bases, with 16 bases between. Germline CDR1 and CDR2: SGHVS and FQNEAQ. The CDR3 has 15 amino acids. In DNA form, the CDR3 reads TGTGCCAGCAGCTCCCCCTGGGGCAGCCACTACGAGCAGTACTTC. This sequence encodes CASSSPWGSHYEQYF. The full variable domain, rest sourced from reference TRBV7-8 and TRBJ2-7, is GAGVSQSPRYKVAKRGQDVALRCDPISGHVSLFWYQQALGQGPEFLTYFQNEAQLDKSGLPSDRFFAERPEGSVSTLKIQRTQQEDSAVYLCASSSPWGSHYEQYFGPGTRLTVT.

The chain carries TRBV5-6 and TRBJ1-1; the D gene is possibly TRBD1 (6 bases). V was trimmed by 2 bases and J by 0 bases, leaving 11 bases between them. This CDR3 is 15 amino acids long. From germline, CDR1 is SGHDT and CDR2 YYEEEE. DNA of the CDR3: TGTGCCAGCAGCTTACCTACAGGGATGAACACTGAAGCTTTCTTT. Translating it yields CASSLPTGMNTEAFF. Complete variable domain (other parts from reference TRBV5-6 and TRBJ1-1): DAGVTQSPTHLIKTRGQQVTLRCSPKSGHDTVSWYQQALGQGPQFIFQYYEEEERQRGNFPDRFSGHQFPNYSSELNVNALLLGDSALYLCASSLPTGMNTEAFFGQGTRLTVV.

The V and J genes are TRBV6-6 and TRBJ2-2; TRBD2 matches at 9 bases. After removal of 5 bases from V and 2 bases from J, the junction contained 3 bases not matched to a gene. This CDR3 contains 15 residues. Germline CDR1 reads MNHNY; CDR2 reads SVGAGI (reference sequence). CDR3 bases: TGTGCCAGCAGTAGGGGACTAGCAAACACCGGGGAGCTGTTTTTT. Translating gives CASSRGLANTGELFF.